The present T cell receptor (beta chain) was sequenced within a study of technical replicates of blood from a handful of donors. There are 16 residues in the CDR3. Germline CDR1 is MGHRA and CDR2 is YSYEKL. The V end lost 3 bases, the J end lost 0 bases, and 15 bases lay between the germline ends. Assay used: immunoSEQ multiplex PCR; TCRdb lists only in-frame clones, some missing. This table holds 95,000 or so clones, around 95% found once. The V call is TRBV4-1, the J call TRBJ2-7; TRBD2 might be the D (6 bases). The receptor was derived from a human donor in good health. Sequenced sample: T cells isolated from PBMCs. This CDR3 reads CASSHRTTTLSYEQYF. The CDR3 DNA reads as TGCGCCAGCAGCCATCGGACTACAACCCTCTCCTACGAGCAGTACTTC.